The 9 T cell receptor beta chains reported below all come from one sample, sequenced in a study of blood T cell repertoires in COVID-19. Measured with immunoSEQ multiplex PCR; TCRdb has only the in-frame clones, and not every one. The table records 150,000 to 200,000 clones, about four fifths of them present only once. Material: peripheral blood. These receptors all stem from a man between 60 and 75 years old with acute or convalescent COVID-19.

V and J are TRBV19 and TRBJ2-5; TRBD2 is a possible D gene (6 bases). From germline, CDR1 is LNHDA and CDR2 SQIVND (reference sequence). The CDR3 runs to 15 residues. V lost 6 bases and J lost 2, with 16 bases in between. CDR3 nucleotide sequence: TGTGCCAGTAGCGGGGGATGGGGGATACAAGAGACCCAGTACTTC. This translates into CASSGGWGIQETQYF.

V is TRBV29-1 and J is TRBJ2-7, with 7 bases lining up with TRBD1. Trimming took 7 bases from V and 1 from J; bases not matched to a gene: 10. CDR1 is SQVTM and CDR2 is ANQGSEA in the germline V gene. The CDR3 loop spans 14 amino acids. The CDR3, as DNA: TGCAGCGCTTACCGGGACAGATGGTCCTACGAGCAGTACTTC. It encodes CSAYRDRWSYEQYF.

The sample holds one count of this clone. The V and J genes are TRBV24-1 and TRBJ1-2; D is perhaps TRBD1 (5 bases). V was trimmed by 10 bases and J by 4 bases, leaving 15 bases between them. Germline loops: CDR1 KGHDR, CDR2 SFDVKD. The length of the CDR3 is 13 residues. This chain's CDR3 is CATSRDMGYGYTF. CDR3 nucleotides: TGTGCCACGAGCAGGGATATGGGCTATGGCTACACCTTC.

This chain joins TRBV29-1 and TRBJ2-5, with TRBD1 identical over 10 bases. The CDR3 is made up of 14 amino acids. J was trimmed by 7 bases and V by 6 bases; bases with no gene match: 11. Germline V gene data show CDR1 as SQVTM and CDR2 as ANQGSEA. CDR3 nucleotide sequence: TGCAGCGTAGCGGGACAGGGGCCACAGGGGACCCAGTACTTC. This sequence encodes CSVAGQGPQGTQYF. The full variable domain, its missing parts supplied by reference TRBV29-1 and TRBJ2-5, is SAVISQKPSRDICQRGTSLTIQCQVDSQVTMMFWYRQQPGQSLTLIATANQGSEATYESGFVIDKFPISRPNLTFSTLTVSNMSPEDSSIYLCSVAGQGPQGTQYFGPGTRLLVL.

This clone was counted between two and nine times. J is TRBJ1-1 and V is TRBV7-8; 8 bases match TRBD1. There are 15 residues in the CDR3. The junction had 10 bases not matched to a gene; V was cut back by 5 bases and J by 5 bases. Germline V gene sequence: CDR1 SGHVS, CDR2 FQNEAQ. The CDR3: CASSPQGALGTEAFF. In DNA, the CDR3 is TGTGCCAGCAGCCCGCAGGGGGCGCTGGGGACTGAAGCTTTCTTT.

The V gene is TRBV27, the J gene TRBJ1-3; D perhaps matches TRBD1 (6 bases). This CDR3 has 14 amino acids. Per germline, CDR1 MNHEY and CDR2 SMNVEV (reference sequence). Trimming took 6 bases from V and 4 from J, leaving 13 bases between them. CDR3 amino acids: CASRRRTEGNTIYF. The CDR3 region has the DNA TGTGCCAGCAGAAGACGGACAGAGGGAAACACCATATATTTT.

The genes are TRBV10-2 and TRBJ1-1; D is possibly TRBD1 (5 bases). V lost 3 bases, J lost 3 bases, and 17 bases lay in between. The CDR3 is made up of 16 amino acids. Per the germline V gene, CDR1 is WSHSY and CDR2 is SAAADI. The CDR3 spells CASSESGWGRHTEAFF. As DNA, the CDR3 is TGCGCCAGCAGTGAAAGTGGCTGGGGCCGTCACACTGAAGCTTTCTTT.

The chain couples TRBV7-2 to TRBJ1-2, with TRBD1 identical over 8 bases. J was trimmed by 6 bases and V by 2 bases; bases with no gene match: 8. The CDR3 consists of 15 residues. Germline values: CDR1 SGHTA, CDR2 FQGNSA. The CDR3 DNA is TGTGCCAGCAGCTTAAGTTCAGGGGGCCTGGATGGCTACACCTTC. It is translated as CASSLSSGGLDGYTF.

This rearrangement joins TRBV10-2 to TRBJ2-1; D is ambiguous. This CDR3 is 11 amino acids long. Between the trimmed V and J ends, which lost 2 bases and 13 bases, there was a span of 9 bases. Germline V gene sequence: CDR1 WSHSY, CDR2 SAAADI. The DNA for the CDR3 is TGCGCCAGCAGTGAGGTAGTTTTTCAGTTCTTC. Protein: CASSEVVFQFF.